Listed below are T cell receptor beta chains from one sample, sequenced in a study of T cells in Graves' hyperthyroidism and ophthalmopathy. In TCRdb, the multiplex PCR reads were re-called with MiXCR into one record per CDR3 protein. The sample lists fewer than 750,000 distinct CDR3 sequences, 14% to 15% occurring once. The sample consisted of blood. The receptors were gathered from a woman aged 40 to 50 with Graves' ophthalmopathy. Both conserved end residues are part of each CDR3. Fields, in order: D gene, J gene, V gene, clone size, CDR3 DNA, CDR3 protein. A D gene is named only where the DNA matches it firmly. Clone size is not always given. Where it is, it says once, few, many or a class for expanded clones.

D: TRBD2
J: TRBJ2-5
V: TRBV6-2/TRBV6-3
size: few
DNA: TGTGCCAGCAGCCTCCAGGCTAGCGGGGAGACCCAGTACTTC
CDR3: CASSLQASGETQYF

D: .
J: TRBJ1-1
V: TRBV19
size: .
DNA: TGTGCCAGTAGTATACATGCGACGGGTGAAGCTTTCTTT
CDR3: CASSIHATGEAFF

D: .
J: TRBJ1-5
V: TRBV12-3/TRBV12-4
size: .
DNA: TGTGCCAGCAGCCCCATACAGGGTGGTCCTCAGCCCCAGCATTTT
CDR3: CASSPIQGGPQPQHF

D: .
J: TRBJ1-1
V: TRBV4-1
size: few
DNA: TGCGCCAGCAGCGCGGGACTGCCGAACACTGAAGCTTTCTTT
CDR3: CASSAGLPNTEAFF

D: .
J: TRBJ2-5
V: TRBV30
size: many
DNA: TGTGCCTGGATGGCGGCGACGCAAGAGACCCAGTACTTC
CDR3: CAWMAATQETQYF

D: .
J: TRBJ1-1
V: TRBV30
size: few
DNA: TGTGCCTGCACAGGGAGTGTGAACACTGGAGCTTTCTTT
CDR3: CACTGSVNTGAFF

D: .
J: TRBJ1-5
V: TRBV19
size: .
DNA: TGTGCCAGTAAAGGGATAGGCACCCTTAGCAATCAGCCCCAGCATTTT
CDR3: CASKGIGTLSNQPQHF

D: .
J: TRBJ2-4
V: TRBV28
size: .
DNA: TGTGCCTGCACAACAGGAAGCGAACGCGTTTGGTACTTC
CDR3: CACTTGSERVWYF

D: TRBD2
J: TRBJ2-5
V: TRBV28
size: few
DNA: TGTGCCAGCAGTTCTTCTACTAGCGTTGGGGAGACCCAGTACTTC
CDR3: CASSSSTSVGETQYF

D: .
J: TRBJ2-5
V: TRBV6-2/TRBV6-3
size: many
DNA: TGTGCCAGCAGTTATGGAAAGCGGGAGACCCAGTACTTC
CDR3: CASSYGKRETQYF

D: .
J: TRBJ2-7
V: TRBV7-9
size: many
DNA: TGTGCCAGCAGCCATCCCGGGGGCGGAGGTTACGAGCAGTACTTC
CDR3: CASSHPGGGGYEQYF

D: .
J: TRBJ2-7
V: TRBV18
size: .
DNA: TGTGCCAGCTCACCATTCTCGGAGGACGAGCAGTACTTC
CDR3: CASSPFSEDEQYF

D: .
J: TRBJ2-2
V: TRBV7-3
size: many
DNA: TGTGCCAGCAGCTTAAGCCCTTCCGGGGAGCTGTTTTTT
CDR3: CASSLSPSGELFF

D: .
J: TRBJ1-1
V: TRBV6-2/TRBV6-3
size: few
DNA: TGTGCCAGCAGTTACGGGGGACACCTTGAAGCTTTCTTT
CDR3: CASSYGGHLEAFF

D: TRBD2
J: TRBJ2-7
V: TRBV7-2
size: many
DNA: TGTGCCAGCGCGGGGGACCCCTCCTACGAGCAGTACTTC
CDR3: CASAGDPSYEQYF

D: .
J: TRBJ2-7
V: TRBV18
size: .
DNA: TGTGCCAGCTCACCACGCAGGGACCGGGAGCAGTACTTC
CDR3: CASSPRRDREQYF

D: TRBD2
J: TRBJ2-7
V: TRBV12-3/TRBV12-4
size: .
DNA: TGTGCCAGCAGTTTGGGACTAGATAATGGCGAGCAGTACTTC
CDR3: CASSLGLDNGEQYF

D: .
J: TRBJ1-5
V: TRBV6-1
size: .
DNA: TGTGCCAGCAGTCGACGGATCAATCAGCCCCAGCATTTT
CDR3: CASSRRINQPQHF

D: .
J: TRBJ2-5
V: TRBV20-1
size: many
DNA: TGCAGTGCTAGAGGGCAACTAGGTTGGGAGACCCAGTACTTC
CDR3: CSARGQLGWETQYF

D: .
J: TRBJ1-1
V: TRBV6-2/TRBV6-3
size: many
DNA: TGTGCCAGCAGGCACTCAAAACGAACGGTAACTGAAGCTTTCTTT
CDR3: CASRHSKRTVTEAFF

D: .
J: TRBJ2-4
V: TRBV20-1
size: many
DNA: TGCAGTGGAGGGTACGGAAACATTCAGTACTTC
CDR3: CSGGYGNIQYF

D: .
J: TRBJ1-2
V: TRBV6-1
size: .
DNA: TGTGCCAGCAGTGAAGCGTTAGGCGGCTACACCTTC
CDR3: CASSEALGGYTF

D: .
J: TRBJ2-6
V: TRBV25-1
size: many
DNA: TGTGCCAGCAGTGGAGGATCGGCCAACGTCCTGACTTTC
CDR3: CASSGGSANVLTF

D: .
J: TRBJ1-1
V: TRBV29-1
size: many
DNA: TGCAGCGCCTCGACAGCAGCCTTCCGTGAAGCTTTCTTT
CDR3: CSASTAAFREAFF

D: .
J: TRBJ1-1
V: TRBV27
size: .
DNA: TGTGCCAGCAGTTTGGTCGGTGCAACTGAAGCTTTCTTT
CDR3: CASSLVGATEAFF